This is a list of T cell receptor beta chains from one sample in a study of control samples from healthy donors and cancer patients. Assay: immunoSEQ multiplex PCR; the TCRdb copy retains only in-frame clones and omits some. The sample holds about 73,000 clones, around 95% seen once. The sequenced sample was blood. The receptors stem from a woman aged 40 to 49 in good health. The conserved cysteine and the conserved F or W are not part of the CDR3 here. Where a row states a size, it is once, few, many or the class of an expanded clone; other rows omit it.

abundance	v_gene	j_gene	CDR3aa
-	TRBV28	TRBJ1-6	ASSPPAGQGNSPLH
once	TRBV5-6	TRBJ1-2	ASSLESYGYT
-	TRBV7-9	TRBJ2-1	ASSPPAVNEQF
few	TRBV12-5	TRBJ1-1	ASGLSGGTEAF
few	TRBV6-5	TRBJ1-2	ASSYSIQGEYGYT
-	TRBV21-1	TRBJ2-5	ASRPRWRSD
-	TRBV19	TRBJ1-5	ASKPLVVGEISNQPQH
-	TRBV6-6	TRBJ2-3	ASSYGDTQY
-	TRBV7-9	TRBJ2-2	ASSFNTGELF
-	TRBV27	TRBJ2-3	ASSFLHTDTQY